The 22 T cell receptor beta chains below come from one sample, sequenced in a study of regulatory T cells in long-lasting Graves disease. Time point noted: persistent/refractory GD, antithyroid drugs over 5 years with positive TRAb. PBMC RNA was the source of the TCR library. Assembly of TCR beta libraries relied on iRepertoire HTBI primers together with Arm-PCR of CDR3 regions. TCRdb re-analysed the multiplex PCR reads in MiXCR, keeping a single row per CDR3 protein. The repertoire consists of roughly 400,000 distinct CDR3 sequences, with around 20% occurring once and the leading ten covering around 21%. Sequences were derived from peripheral blood mononuclear cells (PBMCs), sampled when the disease was refractory, from a patient treated with antithyroid drugs. These receptors originate from a female donor with Graves disease.

V and J are TRBV11-2 and TRBJ2-1, with 10 bases fitting TRBD2. The germline V gene encodes CDR1 SGHAT and CDR2 FQNNGV. This CDR3 is 15 amino acids long. V lost 5 bases to trimming and J lost 4 bases; unmatched junction nucleotides: 5. The CDR3 sequence is CASSQLAGRYNEQFF. CDR3 coding DNA: TGTGCCAGCAGCCAACTAGCGGGACGGTACAATGAGCAGTTCTTC.

The gene calls are TRBV18 and TRBJ1-5; TRBD1 matches 11 bases. Germline V gene sequence: CDR1 KGHSH, CDR2 LQKENI. This CDR3 has 17 amino acids. The V segment lost 2 bases and the J segment 7 bases; nucleotides outside the gene matches: 10. This CDR3 is CASSPGGQGVFGQPQHF. CDR3 in DNA: TGTGCCAGCTCACCAGGGGGACAGGGGGTGTTTGGACAGCCCCAGCATTTT.

By share, this clonotype counts as medium-sized. The chain carries TRBV2 and TRBJ2-7; tentatively, D is TRBD2 (5 bases). V lost 6 bases and J lost 5, with 14 bases in between. Germline assignment: CDR1 SNHLY and CDR2 FYNNEI. The CDR3 has 13 residues. The CDR3, as DNA: TGTGCCAGCAGCCGACACCCGAGGGACGAGCAGTACTTC. Translated, it gives CASSRHPRDEQYF.

The chain joins TRBV12-3 or TRBV12-4 to TRBJ2-7; D remains unclear. Trimming took 2 bases from V and 9 from J, leaving 11 bases between them. The CDR3 contains 12 residues. CDR3 bases: TGTGCCAGCAGTTTACAAAGGGCAGGGCAGTACTTC. Its translation: CASSLQRAGQYF.

The V gene is TRBV5-1, the J gene TRBJ2-5; D remains ambiguous. V was clipped by 1 base and J by 10 bases, with 8 bases between them. Per germline, CDR1 SGHRS and CDR2 YFSETQ. The CDR3 length is 11 residues. The CDR3 protein is CASSLKDDQYF. For the CDR3, the DNA is TGCGCCAGCAGCTTGAAAGACGACCAGTACTTC.

This chain connects TRBV5-1 to TRBJ2-2, with 9 bases identical to TRBD2. The germline V gene encodes CDR1 SGHRS and CDR2 YFSETQ. CDR3 length: 13 amino acids. With 4 bases clipped from V and 14 bases from J, the junction kept 9 bases outside the gene matches. CDR3 amino acids: CASSQLEAGGLFF. The CDR3 DNA sequence: TGCGCCAGCAGCCAACTGGAAGCGGGAGGCCTGTTTTTT.

On this clonotype: One junction end disagrees with the germline gene, perhaps due to a read error. This chain links TRBV7-2 with TRBJ2-7, with 9 bases matching TRBD1. This CDR3 is 18 amino acids long. Per germline, CDR1 SGHTA and CDR2 FQGNSA. CDR3 region: CASSQPSGSAQGAHEQYF. Here the CDR3 DNA reads TGCGCCAGCAGCCAACCATCCGGGTCGGCACAGGGGGCCCACGAGCAGTACTTC.

This clonotype was seen many times. The gene calls are TRBV6-1 and TRBJ1-5, with a tentative D call TRBD1 (5 bases). The germline gives CDR1 MNHNS, CDR2 SASEGT. The germline V and J ends were trimmed by 4 bases and 0 bases, with 10 bases remaining between them. The CDR3 runs 15 residues. CDR3 in amino acids: CASSVGENSNQPQHF. CDR3 bases: TGTGCCAGCAGTGTAGGGGAGAATAGCAATCAGCCCCAGCATTTT.

The sample holds a few counts of this clonotype. The rearrangement uses TRBV5-5 and TRBJ1-4, with D uncertain. Trimming left V 0 bases short and J 6 bases short, with 15 bases between. The CDR3 consists of 16 residues. CDR1 and CDR2 from the germline V gene are SGHKS and YYEKEE (reference sequence). Here the CDR3 reads CASSLEAADSHEKLFF. CDR3 DNA: TGTGCCAGCAGCTTGGAAGCAGCGGACTCCCATGAAAAACTGTTTTTT.

This clonotype came up many times. The rearrangement links TRBV9 to TRBJ1-1; D may be TRBD1 (6 bases). V was clipped by 0 bases and J by 3 bases, with 12 bases between them. The CDR3 covers 15 residues. CDR1 and CDR2 (germline): SGDLS, YYNGEE. This chain's CDR3 is CASSVDGRGDTEAFF. The DNA of the CDR3 is TGTGCCAGCAGCGTAGATGGCAGGGGTGACACTGAAGCTTTCTTT.

J is TRBJ2-5 and V is TRBV29-1; 8 bases line up with TRBD2. Germline CDR1 and CDR2: SQVTM and ANQGSEA. CDR3 length: 15 amino acids. J gave up 5 bases and V 3 bases, and 11 bases lay outside the gene matches. CDR3 sequence (DNA): TGCAGCGTTGAGGACCCAAGGACTAGCTGGGAGACCCAGTACTTC. Its translation: CSVEDPRTSWETQYF.

This clonotype came up many times. This chain links TRBV6-5 with TRBJ2-5; possibly TRBD1 or TRBD2 for D (6 bases each). Germline lookup yields CDR1 MNHEY and CDR2 SVGAGI. The CDR3 has 13 residues. The V end was cut by 2 bases, the J end by 5 bases, with 9 bases between. CDR3 region: CASSYGGLETQYF. CDR3 nucleotide sequence: TGTGCCAGCAGTTACGGGGGGCTGGAGACCCAGTACTTC.

This clonotype showed up just a few times. The chain recombines TRBV6-1 with TRBJ1-5; D not certain. V was shortened by 8 bases and J by 3 bases, with 11 bases between the two germline ends. The germline V gene has CDR1 MNHNS and CDR2 SASEGT. This CDR3 has 13 residues. CDR3 sequence (DNA): TGTGCCAGCCACCTCTCCCCCAATCAGCCCCAGCATTTT. It specifies CASHLSPNQPQHF.

This clonotype has a count of ten or more. The chain carries TRBV2 and TRBJ1-2; D unclear. V lost 1 base to trimming and J lost 5 bases, with 11 bases between them. This CDR3 contains 14 residues. The V gene's germline CDR1 is SNHLY and CDR2 FYNNEI. The CDR3 DNA is TGTGCCAGCAGTGAAGACGGCGGAAGGTATGGCTACACCTTC. Its protein product is CASSEDGGRYGYTF.

This clonotype occurred a few times. The chain uses TRBV4-2 and TRBJ2-7; 13 bases match TRBD2. CDR3 length: 15 amino acids. The trim removed 3 bases at V and 3 bases at J, leaving 2 bases unmatched. In germline, CDR1 is LGHNA, CDR2 YNFKEQ. The CDR3 reads CASSHGLAGDYEQYF. The CDR3 coding sequence is TGTGCCAGCAGCCACGGACTAGCGGGGGACTACGAGCAGTACTTC.

The rearrangement joins TRBV7-9 to TRBJ1-2; the D gene is possibly TRBD1 (6 bases). Germline V gives CDR1 SEHNR, CDR2 FQNEAQ (reference sequence). The CDR3 sequence is 17 residues long. V gave up 7 bases and J gave up 5 bases, with 26 bases separating them. CDR3 loop: CASKSEDRTLGPYGYTF. In DNA, the CDR3 is TGTGCCAGCAAGTCCGAGGACAGAACCCTTGGGCCTTATGGCTACACCTTC.

This clonotype was recorded many times. The genes are TRBV7-9 and TRBJ2-4; D possibly corresponds to TRBD1 (5 bases). CDR1 and CDR2 (germline): SEHNR, FQNEAQ (reference sequence). Trimming took off 5 bases at V and 0 bases at J, with 5 bases between the two ends. The CDR3 covers 13 residues. CDR3 coding DNA: TGTGCCAGCAGCGACAGAGCCAAAAACATTCAGTACTTC. Translating gives CASSDRAKNIQYF.

Comment on this clonotype: A much bigger clone sits one base away, suggesting this may be a read error. The DNA for the CDR3 is TGTGCCAGCAGTTACCCCCAGGGGCAGTCTACGTTTAATGGCTGCACCTTC. It codes for CASSYPQGQSTFNGCTF. The gene calls are TRBV6-5 and TRBJ1-2; D perhaps matches TRBD1 (6 bases). The length of the CDR3 is 17 residues. Germline CDR1 MNHEY, CDR2 SVGAGI.

This clonotype was seen ten or more times. This chain joins TRBV20-1 and TRBJ2-7; TRBD2 matches at 11 bases. Trimming removed 4 bases from V and 10 bases from J; junction bases left unmatched: 9. The CDR3 length is 13 residues. Germline values: CDR1 DFQATT, CDR2 SNEGSKA (reference sequence). The CDR3: CSANVAGGPGQYF. As DNA, the CDR3 is TGCAGTGCTAACGTAGCGGGAGGGCCGGGACAGTACTTC.

This clonotype was seen a few times. This chain connects TRBV6-5 to TRBJ2-7; 7 nucleotides match TRBD2. Trimming at V came to 2 bases and at J to 4 bases, leaving 5 bases not matched to a gene. This CDR3 comprises 14 residues. Germline loops: CDR1 MNHEY, CDR2 SVGAGI. The CDR3 spells CASSYVWTSYEQYF. CDR3 coding DNA: TGTGCCAGCAGTTACGTCTGGACTAGTTACGAGCAGTACTTC.

This clonotype was observed a single time. A clone one base away is much larger, so this may be a read error. The rearrangement uses TRBV24-1 and TRBJ2-4; the D is unclear. The CDR3 runs 16 residues. CDR1 and CDR2 (germline): KGHDR, SFDVKD. CDR3: CATRIRSPRSKTIQYF. The CDR3 coding sequence is TGTGCCACCAGAATAAGATCCCCTCGGTCCAAAACCATTCAGTACTTC.

To note about this clonotype: This may come from a read error, since a much larger clone is one base off. The rearrangement links TRBV11-2 to TRBJ2-2, with D perhaps given as TRBD1 or TRBD2 (5 bases each). Per germline, CDR1 SGHAT and CDR2 FQNNGV. The CDR3 has 16 amino acids. The CDR3 coding sequence is TGTGCCAGCAGCTCTCAACTACATACGTTGATTGGGGGGCTGTTTTTT. Protein: CASSSQLHTLIGGLFF. Using reference TRBV11-2 and TRBJ2-2 for the parts outside the CDR3, the full variable domain is EAGVAQSPRYKIIEKRQSVAFWCNPISGHATLYWYQQILGQGPKLLIQFQNNGVVDDSQLPKDRFSAERLKGVDSTLKIQPAKLEDSAVYLCASSSQLHTLIGGLFFGEGSRLTVL.